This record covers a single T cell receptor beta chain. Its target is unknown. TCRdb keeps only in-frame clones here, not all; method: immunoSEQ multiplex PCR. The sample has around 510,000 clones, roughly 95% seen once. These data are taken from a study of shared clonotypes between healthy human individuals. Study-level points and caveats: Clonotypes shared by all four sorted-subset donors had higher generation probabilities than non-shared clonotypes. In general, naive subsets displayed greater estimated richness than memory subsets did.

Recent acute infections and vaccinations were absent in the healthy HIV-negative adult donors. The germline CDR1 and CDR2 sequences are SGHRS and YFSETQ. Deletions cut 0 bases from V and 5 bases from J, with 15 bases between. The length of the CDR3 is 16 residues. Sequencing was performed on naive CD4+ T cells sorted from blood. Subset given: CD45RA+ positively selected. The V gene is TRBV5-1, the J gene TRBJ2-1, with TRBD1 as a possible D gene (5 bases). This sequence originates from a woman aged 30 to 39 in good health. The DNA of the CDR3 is TGCGCCAGCAGCTTGGGGGGCTGGGGCAGCCACAATGAGCAGTTCTTC. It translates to CASSLGGWGSHNEQFF.